This T cell receptor (beta chain) derives from a study of tumor-infiltrating lymphocytes in primary liver carcinoma. Study-level background: Tumor staging was T1-T3 N0M0; sizes spanned roughly 4.2 to 10 cm across. Productive TCRbeta read counts per sample ran from roughly 3.4 to 7.5 million and were similar across tissue types.

The CDR3 loop spans 14 amino acids. Deletions cut 7 bases from V and 8 bases from J, with 20 bases between. This clonotype was seen only once. Antigen specificity is unknown. Germline DNA was also extracted, while the blood RNA originated from unsorted whole blood. General observations from the study: Blood fell significantly below tumors in its top-250-clone fraction (p = 0.039). In the absence of sorting, bulk samples left CD4+ and CD8+ repertoires uncompared.

Reverse transcription of around 500 ng total RNA with a constant-region primer produced TCR beta cDNA. Researchers made the TCR beta libraries by running three nested multiplex PCR rounds with slightly modified ARM-PCR. In the first two PCR rounds, TRBV1-TRBV30 forward primers were paired with a C-beta reverse primer, and each round lasted roughly 9 cycles. TCRdb reanalysed the multiplex PCR reads using MiXCR and keeps one entry per CDR3 protein. The table lists 300,000 to 400,000 distinct CDR3 sequences, less than 70% of them singletons, with about 6% in the top ten. The V call is TRBV12-3 or TRBV12-4, the J call TRBJ1-1; no definite D call. The sequence came from a man in his forties with primary liver carcinoma and hepatitis B virus infection. Material for sequencing was peripheral blood. The DNA for the CDR3 is TGTGCCAGCAATCACCTCAGTGGGCTGCGGGAAGCTTTCTTT. Encoded protein: CASNHLSGLREAFF.